This T cell receptor (beta chain) is from a study of shared clonotypes between healthy human individuals. Overall study results and limits: Relative to their counterparts shared across all four donors, non-shared clonotypes exhibited diminished generation probabilities. Clonotype sharing among the donors was expected to vary with sequencing depth.

TCRdb keeps only in-frame clones here, not all; method: immunoSEQ multiplex PCR. The sample records under 1 million clones, approximately 96% being singletons. Naive CD8 cells lacked CD45RO and underwent positive selection for CCR7, leaving out terminally differentiated effector memory CD45RA+ cells. This clone was detected only a few times. Its antigen is unidentified. Germline-derived CDR1 and CDR2 are SGHTA and FQGTGA. V gave up 5 bases and J gave up 8 bases, with 13 bases separating them. The CDR3 is 13 amino acids. The origin of this receptor is a young man in good health. Source material: naive CD8+ T cells sorted from blood. The chain joins TRBV7-3 to TRBJ2-1; D is perhaps TRBD1 (5 bases). CDR3 in DNA: TGTGCCAGCAGCCCGACAGTTCAGCATGAGCAGTTCTTC. It translates to CASSPTVQHEQFF.